What follows is one T cell receptor (beta chain) and its context. As yet, its antigen is unknown. The CDR3 has 16 amino acids. The germline CDR1 and CDR2 sequences are SGHVS and FNYEAQ. This sample was included in a study of monozygotic twins with inflammatory bowel disease. From around 3.5 ug of total RNA, each TCR library was prepared. Each CDR3 protein gets one entry in TCRdb, which reprocessed the 5' RACE reads and gives no DNA. This listing includes 210,000 or so distinct CDR3 sequences. Study findings and constraints: T cell subtypes that differed could not be told apart.

This chain joins TRBV7-6 and TRBJ2-1; lacking DNA, the TRBD1 call made by TCRdb goes unchecked. The TCR was taken from a human donor with ulcerative colitis or Crohn's disease, or a healthy co-twin of an affected twin (not recorded which). Sequencing used blood. CDR3: CASSLGGGRGYNEQFF.